This T cell receptor (beta chain) was profiled in a study of T cells in Graves' hyperthyroidism and ophthalmopathy (dated by TCRdb to between 2019 and 2020). In the study overall: Peripheral blood samples were taken at initial diagnosis, before any treatment was given. In roughly six Graves' hyperthyroidism patients, the study also compared T-cell repertoires from thyroid tissue with T-cell repertoires from blood. Following sampling, methimazole starting at 30 mg daily was given to hyperthyroidism patients, and high-dose intravenous methylprednisolone was given to ophthalmopathy patients. For training and testing, the 100 patients in the discovery cohort were randomly divided in a 7:3 ratio. To identify distinguishing TCR V-J signatures, a discovery cohort of around 100 patients was used, comprising 43 with Graves' ophthalmopathy and around 57 with stable Graves' hyperthyroidism. According to the paper, TCR Vbeta CDR3 sequencing was carried out on 135 peripheral blood samples, which came from more than 40 ophthalmopathy, around 74 hyperthyroidism and approximately 17 progressor patients. Prospective prediction of ophthalmopathy was tested in an independent validation cohort of 18 to 20 hyperthyroidism patients and 17 patients who later progressed to ophthalmopathy.

Ophthalmopathy patients had moderately to severely active disease, with a Clinical Activity Score of 3 or more, a NOSPECS grade of 4 or more, and a disease duration of less than 3 months. Patients with uncontrolled infections, other autoimmune diseases, pregnancy or lactation were excluded. Diagnoses were established on the basis of clinical symptoms, serum thyroxine and TRAb, thyroid ultrasound, and orbital computed tomography. PBMCs were isolated from about 10 ml of fresh peripheral blood by Ficoll-Paque density gradient centrifugation. Trizol reagent was used to extract total RNA, and RNA quality was then checked on an Agilent 2100 Bioanalyzer. Points the paper makes about the study in general: No statistical method was used to set the sample size in advance, and investigators knew the group allocation. Blood samples also contained most of the expanded thyroid clonotypes (frequency above 0.001), which suggests that blood repertoires may reflect thyroid immune responses. In validation, progression to ophthalmopathy was predicted by the model with nearly 71% sensitivity and about 72% specificity, a median of 6.5 months before onset. A 13 V-J signature model separated ophthalmopathy from stable hyperthyroidism, with approximately 86% sensitivity and just under 84% specificity in cross-validation and 80%/75% in testing.

Amplification of TCR beta CDR3 regions was carried out from RNA transcripts. A first-round RT-PCR of the TCR CDR3 used the HTBI primer set with the Qiagen OneStep RT-PCR kit. Libraries were constructed in a second round of multiplex PCR, after which size selection and purification were performed. The libraries were sequenced on an Illumina HiSeq2000 using paired-end 100 bp reads. The study's processing was this. SOAPnuke was used to process the raw data, with reads discarded if the reads contained adapters or uncalled bases, had a mean Phred below 15, or lacked an exact constant-primer or identifier match. High-quality paired reads were merged with COPE v1.2.5, and unique nucleotide sequences were defined as clonotypes. Clonotypes were aligned to IMGT TRBV, TRBD and TRBJ reference segments using MiTCR v1.1. The analysis included only V-J combinations with a frequency above 0.0001, which together covered 99% to 99.2% of the repertoires. The TCS score was defined as the ratio of F50 (clonal expansion) to E x V (chaos), calculated using BLOSUM62-based TCRdist between CDR3 peptides within each V-J. Welch's t-statistics and random forest reduced around 550 V-J features to under 15, which were used in a naive Bayes classifier (R e1071). The Morisita-Horn index was used to measure how similar the thyroid and blood repertoires were. The public reads were reprocessed in TCRdb via fastp at Q25 and MiXCR, keeping in-frame beta chains. For every CDR3 protein sequence, its rows merge into one entry that carries the most common genes and DNA. The V and J calls were not made by the authors but by TCRdb's processing. In all, the sample holds roughly 560,000 distinct CDR3 sequences, and 14% to 15% of those were seen once. 4.3% of the sample is held by the ten biggest clonotypes.

The V and J ends are trimmed by 4 bases and 8 bases, leaving 11 bases between them. Based on the germline V gene (reference sequence), the CDR1 and CDR2 sequences are DFQATT and SNEGSKA. The CDR3 measures 11 amino acids from cysteine to phenylalanine. Only CDR3 DNA remains: 33 bases, in frame from the first base. In this sample, this clonotype turned up many times. The specificity of this receptor is unknown. Base qualities are not provided; no much larger clone lies one nucleotide away. This TCR was recovered from a woman in her forties with Graves' ophthalmopathy. In this chain, TRBV20-1 is recombined with TRBJ1-2, and the D gene may be TRBD1, 5 bases matching. What was sequenced was blood. CDR3 protein: CSATKGAGYTF. The DNA is as follows: TGCAGTGCTACAAAAGGGGCCGGCTACACCTTC.